This TCR beta chain was recovered during a study of OX40 agonist ivuxolimab in advanced cancers. There are 14 residues in the CDR3. V was trimmed by 3 bases and J by 2 bases, leaving 9 bases between them. Germline assignment: CDR1 MDHEN and CDR2 SYDVKM. Sequenced by immunoSEQ multiplex PCR; TCRdb stores in-frame clones only, minus some. The sample has 40,000 to 50,000 clones; 70% to 90% are singletons. Sequenced here: CD4+ or CD8+ T cells sorted from blood, sampled in a trial of the OX40 agonist ivuxolimab. This sequence joins TRBV28 and TRBJ2-3; D gene unclear. This receptor was identified in an adult with an advanced solid tumor such as melanoma, head and neck, liver or kidney cancer. The CDR3 nucleotides are TGTGCCAGCAGTTTCAATGGCGCCACAGATACGCAGTATTTT. It is translated as CASSFNGATDTQYF.